This TCR beta chain was recovered during a study of OX40 agonist ivuxolimab in advanced cancers. The CDR3 length is 12 residues. Germline-derived CDR1 and CDR2 are SGHRS and YFSETQ. The V end was cut by 1 base, the J end by 6 bases, with 8 bases between. Clones were read by immunoSEQ multiplex PCR, and TCRdb kept only the in-frame ones, dropping some. The data show over 55,000 clones, 65% to 90% seen once. The material was CD4+ or CD8+ T cells sorted from blood, obtained in a trial of the OX40 agonist ivuxolimab. The J gene is TRBJ2-7, the V gene TRBV5-1, with D uncertain. The sequence came from an adult with an advanced solid tumor such as melanoma, head and neck, liver or kidney cancer. The CDR3 bases are TGCGCCAGCAGCTTGTATGGTACCGAGCAGTACTTC. This codes for CASSLYGTEQYF. The full variable domain, with the rest looked up from reference TRBV5-1 and TRBJ2-7, is KAGVTQTPRYLIKTRGQQVTLSCSPISGHRSVSWYQQTPGQGLQFLFEYFSETQRNKGNFPGRFSGRQFSNSRSEMNVSTLELGDSALYLCASSLYGTEQYFGPGTRLTVT.